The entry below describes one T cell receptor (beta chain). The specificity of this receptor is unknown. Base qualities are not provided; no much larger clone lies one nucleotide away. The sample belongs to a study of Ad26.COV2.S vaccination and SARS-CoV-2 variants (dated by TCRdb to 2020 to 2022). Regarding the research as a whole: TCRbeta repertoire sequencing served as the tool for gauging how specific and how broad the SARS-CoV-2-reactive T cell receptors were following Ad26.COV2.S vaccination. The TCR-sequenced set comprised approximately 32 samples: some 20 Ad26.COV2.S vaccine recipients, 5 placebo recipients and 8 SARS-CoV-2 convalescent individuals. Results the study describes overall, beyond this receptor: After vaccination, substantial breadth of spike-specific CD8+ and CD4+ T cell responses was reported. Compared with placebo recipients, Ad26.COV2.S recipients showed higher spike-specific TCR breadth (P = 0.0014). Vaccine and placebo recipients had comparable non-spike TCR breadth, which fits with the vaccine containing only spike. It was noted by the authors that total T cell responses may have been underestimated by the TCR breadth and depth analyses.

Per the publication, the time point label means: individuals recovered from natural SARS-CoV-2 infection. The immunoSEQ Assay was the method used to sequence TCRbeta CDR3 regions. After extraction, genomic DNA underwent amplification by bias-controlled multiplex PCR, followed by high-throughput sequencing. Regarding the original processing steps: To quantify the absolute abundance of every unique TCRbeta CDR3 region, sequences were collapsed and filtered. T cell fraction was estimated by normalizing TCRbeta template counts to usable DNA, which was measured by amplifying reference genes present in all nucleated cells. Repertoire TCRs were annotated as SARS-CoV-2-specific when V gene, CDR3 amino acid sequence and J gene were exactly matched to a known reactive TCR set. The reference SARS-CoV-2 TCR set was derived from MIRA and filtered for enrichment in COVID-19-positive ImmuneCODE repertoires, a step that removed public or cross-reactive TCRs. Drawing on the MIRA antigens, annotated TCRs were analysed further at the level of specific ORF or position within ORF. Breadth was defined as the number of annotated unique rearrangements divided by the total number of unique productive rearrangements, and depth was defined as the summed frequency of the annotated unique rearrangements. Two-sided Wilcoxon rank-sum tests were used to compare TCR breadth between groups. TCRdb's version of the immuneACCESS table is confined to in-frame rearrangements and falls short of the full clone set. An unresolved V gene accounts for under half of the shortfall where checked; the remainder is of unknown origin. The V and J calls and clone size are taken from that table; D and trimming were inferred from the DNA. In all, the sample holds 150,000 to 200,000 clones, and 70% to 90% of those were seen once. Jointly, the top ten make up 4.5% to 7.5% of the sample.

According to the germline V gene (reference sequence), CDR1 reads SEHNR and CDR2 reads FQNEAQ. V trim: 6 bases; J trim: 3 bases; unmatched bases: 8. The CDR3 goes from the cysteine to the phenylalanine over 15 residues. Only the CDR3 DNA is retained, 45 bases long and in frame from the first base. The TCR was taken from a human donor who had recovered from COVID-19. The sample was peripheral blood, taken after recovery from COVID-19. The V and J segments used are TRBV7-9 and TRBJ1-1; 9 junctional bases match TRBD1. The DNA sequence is TGTGCCAGCAGATCGACAGGGGGGTCGTACACTGAAGCTTTCTTT. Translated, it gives CASRSTGGSYTEAFF.